The 7 T cell receptor beta chains below all came from one sample that was sequenced in a study of T cell responses to AZD1222 COVID-19 vaccine. TCRdb's copy holds only in-frame clones and misses some; the assay was immunoSEQ multiplex PCR. The repertoire holds 70,000 to 95,000 clones, with 85% to 90% as singletons. The sequenced sample was peripheral blood, obtained 28 days after the second AZD1222 dose. The receptors here all came from an adult who received the AZD1222 COVID-19 vaccine.

J is TRBJ2-7 and V is TRBV19, with 8 bases lining up with TRBD2. This CDR3 contains 15 residues. The germline V gene has CDR1 LNHDA and CDR2 SQIVND (reference sequence). Trimming took 1 base from V and 3 from J; bases not matched to a gene: 5. The CDR3 DNA reads TGTGCCAGTAGTATAGGGGAGCGGGAGTTCTACGAGCAGTACTTC. Protein: CASSIGEREFYEQYF.

This chain links TRBV5-1 with TRBJ2-7, with 8 bases lining up with TRBD1. The junction had 6 bases not matched to a gene; V was cut back by 5 bases and J by 5 bases. This CDR3 has 13 residues. Germline CDR1 reads SGHRS; CDR2 reads YFSETQ. Written as DNA, the CDR3 is TGCGCCAGCAGGACAGGGGTTAACCACGAGCAGTACTTC. Translation gives CASRTGVNHEQYF.

This chain links TRBV7-3 with TRBJ2-1, with a weak D call TRBD1 (6 bases). CDR1 is SGHTA and CDR2 is FQGTGA in the germline V gene. Trimming removed 5 bases at V and 9 bases at J, with 14 bases between. The CDR3 spans 13 residues. CDR3 region: CASSRTEGGEQFF. The CDR3 coding sequence is TGTGCCAGCAGCCGGACTGAAGGGGGTGAGCAGTTCTTC.

This chain links TRBV5-4 with TRBJ2-2; 10 bases line up with TRBD2. V was pared by 0 bases and J by 7 bases, with 6 bases of the junction left unmatched. The CDR3 has 16 residues. Germline V CDR1 and CDR2: SGHNT, YYREEE (reference sequence). As DNA, the CDR3 is TGTGCCAGCAGCTTGGTGGGTAGCGGGAGGCACGGGGAGCTGTTTTTT. It yields the protein CASSLVGSGRHGELFF.

The chain is built from TRBV18 and TRBJ1-6; maybe TRBD1 (5 bases). Germline V gene sequence: CDR1 KGHSH, CDR2 LQKENI. The CDR3 sequence is 13 residues long. With 5 bases removed from V and 7 bases from J, the gap between germline ends came to 9 bases. CDR3 nucleotides: TGTGCCAGCTCAGGGAGGGGAAATTCACCCCTCCACTTT. Translation: CASSGRGNSPLHF.

This chain links TRBV6-5 with TRBJ2-7; 9 nucleotides match TRBD1. Trimming removed 7 bases from V and 7 bases from J; junction bases left unmatched: 8. Germline CDR1 is MNHEY and CDR2 is SVGAGI. The CDR3 has 13 residues. CDR3 bases: TGTGCCAGCAAACAGGGGGCTATGGGGGAGCAGTACTTC. Translating gives CASKQGAMGEQYF.

There are a few counts of this clone. The rearrangement joins TRBV2 to TRBJ1-5; 8 positions match TRBD1. V was clipped by 5 bases and J by 6 bases; unmatched bases: 6. CDR1 and CDR2 (germline): SNHLY, FYNNEI. The CDR3 runs to 14 residues. CDR3 sequence reads: CASSITGGGQPQHF. In DNA, the CDR3 is TGTGCCAGCAGTATTACAGGGGGGGGTCAGCCCCAGCATTTT.